This TCR beta chain is drawn from a study of cytomegalovirus exposure and HLA in healthy donors. The PCR made use of 60 Vbeta and 13 Jbeta primers. Data came from immunoSEQ multiplex PCR; TCRdb stores just in-frame clones and leaves some out. The sample lists approximately 110,000 clones, 69% occurring once. In germline, CDR1 is SGHAT, CDR2 FQNNGV. This CDR3 spans 13 amino acids. V was pared by 6 bases and J by 5 bases, with 6 bases of the junction left unmatched. The study's findings and limits: Across donors, sequencing depth was assumed by presence/absence analyses to be roughly uniform. There were some 150 TCR beta chains listed as cytomegalovirus-associated. Being productive about 87% or about 30% of the time was typical of most TCR beta V segments in an earlier analysis. As confirmed in vitro, three CMV-associated chains were specific for CMV antigens.

On this clone: The antigen is not known.

This TCR was recovered from a woman in her 70s in good health and CMV-seropositive. This sequence joins TRBV11-2 and TRBJ1-2; TRBD1 agrees at 7 bases. Sequenced material: PBMCs. The CDR3, as DNA: TGTGCCAGCAGTCAAGGGACAGTTTATGGCTACACCTTC. Translating it yields CASSQGTVYGYTF.